This record looks at one T cell receptor beta chain sequence and its context. This sample stems from a study of blood T cell repertoires in COVID-19. The data were produced by immunoSEQ multiplex PCR, yet TCRdb's version contains in-frame clones alone and is incomplete. This sample has hundreds of thousands of clones; 65% to 85% occur once, and the top ten carry 1.3%. Germline lookup yields CDR1 LGHDT and CDR2 YNNKEL (reference sequence). The CDR3 length is 16 residues. With 0 bases removed from V and 4 bases from J, the gap between germline ends came to 13 bases. This clonotype was obtained from a woman in her 30s with COVID-19, enrolled during active disease. This sequence joins TRBV3-1 (or the pseudogene TRBV3-2) and TRBJ2-1; D gene ambiguous. Sequencing was performed on peripheral blood. CDR3 sequence (DNA): TGTGCCAGCAGCCAAGATCCTGCGGCTGGTTACAATGAGCAGTTCTTC. This sequence encodes CASSQDPAAGYNEQFF.